These T cell receptor beta chains were read from a single sample in a study of post-analysis software for immune sequencing data. TCRdb itself ran the PCR reads through MiXCR, one entry per CDR3 protein. The sample lists 350,000 to 450,000 distinct CDR3 sequences, about a third occurring once. The sample was blood. The receptors were gathered from a girl aged 10 to 17 with multiple sclerosis. CDR3s include the opening cysteine and the closing phenylalanine or tryptophan. D genes are given only for firm matches. Size is omitted from some rows. Given values are once, few, many or a class for expanded clones.

j_call v_call d_call clone_size cdr3_nt cdr3_aa
TRBJ2-1 TRBV12-3/TRBV12-4 . . TGTGCCAGCAGTTTAGCCGGGAGTGGGGAGACCCAGTTCTTC CASSLAGSGETQFF
TRBJ2-3 TRBV5-8 . . TGTGCCAGCAGCTTCTTGTTAGGGGTTACGGATACGCAGTATTTT CASSFLLGVTDTQYF
TRBJ2-5 TRBV2 TRBD2 few TGTGCCAGCAGGCCTACTAGCGGGGGGGCCCAAGAGACCCAGTACTTC CASRPTSGGAQETQYF
TRBJ2-7 TRBV7-9 . few TGTGCCAGCAGCTCAAGGGGCTCGCGCGGCGAGCAGTACTTC CASSSRGSRGEQYF
TRBJ1-1 TRBV18 TRBD1 . TGTGCCAGCTCACCGGGGACAGGGGGGAACACTGAAGCTTTCTTT CASSPGTGGNTEAFF
TRBJ2-1 TRBV20-1 TRBD1 few TGCAGTGCAGTGACAGGGCTCCCGGGGAATGAGCAGTTCTTC CSAVTGLPGNEQFF
TRBJ1-1 TRBV4-2 TRBD1 . TGTGCCAGCAGCCAAGTTTGGGGGCAGGGGGAGTATAACACTGAAGCTTTCTTT CASSQVWGQGEYNTEAFF
TRBJ2-7 TRBV10-3 . . TGTGCCATAGCCCCGGGGCAGCTCTCCTACGAGCAGTACTTC CAIAPGQLSYEQYF
TRBJ1-2 TRBV12-3/TRBV12-4 TRBD1 few TGTGCCAGCAGTCTAGGGACAGTAGGTGGCTACACCTTC CASSLGTVGGYTF
TRBJ2-6 TRBV7-2 . . TGTGCCAGCAGCCAGTCTTATGGGGCCAACGTCCTGACTTTC CASSQSYGANVLTF
TRBJ1-5 TRBV6-6 TRBD1 once TGTGCCAGCACCGACAGGGGTAATCAGCCCCAGCATTTT CASTDRGNQPQHF
TRBJ2-6 TRBV6-5 . few TGTGCCAGCAGTTCGAGCAGCCGCCTCTCTGGGGCCAACGTCCTGACTTTC CASSSSSRLSGANVLTF
TRBJ1-1 TRBV6-1 . . TGTGCCAGCAGTGAATTGGGGTACACTGAAGCTTTCTTT CASSELGYTEAFF
TRBJ2-7 TRBV20-1 . . TGCAGTGCTAGAAGGGGGAAGGTCATCCACGAGCAGTACTTC CSARRGKVIHEQYF
TRBJ2-5 TRBV5-1 . few TGCGCCAGCAGGATAGGACAAGAGACCCAGTACTTC CASRIGQETQYF
TRBJ1-4 TRBV27 . . TGTGCCAGCAGCAAGGCGACAGAGGGGGATGAAAAACTGTTTTTT CASSKATEGDEKLFF
TRBJ2-3 TRBV20-1 . few TGCAGTGCTCCTCCGGCCTCTAGCACAGATACGCAGTATTTT CSAPPASSTDTQYF
TRBJ1-1 TRBV18 . . TGTGCCAGCTCACCCGTTGCCGGGGAAGCTTTCTTT CASSPVAGEAFF
TRBJ2-3 TRBV20-1 TRBD2 few TGCAGTGCTTCCCCTGGGGGCGGGGGGACAGATACGCAGTATTTT CSASPGGGGTDTQYF
TRBJ1-2 TRBV6-6 . . TGTGCCAGCTTAGCCGGACGGCTTAACTATGGCTACACCTTC CASLAGRLNYGYTF
TRBJ2-7 TRBV18 TRBD1 . TGTGCCAGCTCAACGGTGGACAGGACCAACGAGCAGTACTTC CASSTVDRTNEQYF
TRBJ1-1 TRBV12-3/TRBV12-4 . . TGTGCCAGCAGTTTCATTCTCCGCCCGAACACTGGAGCTTTCTTT CASSFILRPNTGAFF